In its sample, the clone carrying this T cell receptor (beta chain) was seen many times. This entry belongs to a study of T-cell reconstitution after alpha-beta-depleted transplantation in children. This sample's TCRbeta library carried unique molecular identifier barcodes. A single record per CDR3 protein comes from TCRdb applying MiXCR to the PCR reads. The table includes around 380,000 distinct CDR3 sequences, roughly a tenth detected once. Germline CDR1 MNHEY, CDR2 SMNVEV (reference sequence). This CDR3 is built from 16 residues. Trimming stripped 6 bases from V and 4 bases from J, with 21 bases between.

The chain employs TRBV27 and TRBJ1-2; no definite D call. This material consisted of PBMCs from the stem cell graft donor, taken from the stem cell graft. This TCR came from a human donor who donated a stem cell graft to a child with acute myeloid leukemia. CDR3 coding DNA: TGTGCCAGCAGCCGAGGGAATCCGGGGTGGCTCTATGGCTACACCTTC. Amino acids: CASSRGNPGWLYGYTF.